Below are 18 T cell receptor beta chains sequenced from a single sample in a study of blood T cell repertoires in COVID-19. Repertoires were generated with immunoSEQ multiplex PCR, while TCRdb's copy carries only in-frame clones and drops some. The sample consists of about 67,000 clones, around 87% of them appearing once. Source material: peripheral blood. Receptors originate from a man aged 50-60 years with active COVID-19.

CDR3 nucleotides: TGTGCCAGCAGCCCCAATGGAATAACAGGGTTCCGTAGAAACACCATATATTTT. Translated, it gives CASSPNGITGFRRNTIYF. This chain connects TRBV27 to TRBJ1-3; the D gene is possibly TRBD1 (6 bases). CDR1 MNHEY and CDR2 SMNVEV come from the germline V gene (reference sequence). CDR3 length: 18 residues. V was trimmed by 6 bases and J by 5 bases, leaving 26 bases between them.

The chain carries TRBV7-9 and TRBJ1-1, with 12 bases lining up with TRBD1. CDR3 length: 16 residues. V lost 4 bases, J lost 5 bases, and 8 bases stayed unmatched. Germline V CDR1 and CDR2: SEHNR, FQNEAQ (reference sequence). In DNA, the CDR3 is TGTGCCAGCAGCTCCCGGGACAGGGGGCTAGAGACTGAAGCTTTCTTT. Its protein is CASSSRDRGLETEAFF. The full variable domain, with the rest looked up from reference TRBV7-9 and TRBJ1-1, is DTGVSQNPRHKITKRGQNVTFRCDPISEHNRLYWYRQTLGQGPEFLTYFQNEAQLEKSRLLSDRFSAERPKGSFSTLEIQRTEQGDSAMYLCASSSRDRGLETEAFFGQGTRLTVV.

V usage is TRBV9 and J usage is TRBJ2-7; tentatively, D is TRBD2 (5 bases). The CDR3 loop spans 13 amino acids. V was trimmed by 0 bases and J by 7 bases, leaving 11 bases between them. From germline, CDR1 is SGDLS and CDR2 YYNGEE. The CDR3 protein is CASSVGRREEQYF. In DNA, the CDR3 is TGTGCCAGCAGCGTAGGGAGGAGAGAGGAGCAGTACTTC.

The chain couples TRBV7-8 to TRBJ1-2; D is unclear. This CDR3 is 12 amino acids long. Germline V lookup: CDR1 SGHVS, CDR2 FQNEAQ. Trimming stripped 5 bases from V and 7 bases from J, with 11 bases between. The CDR3 loop reads CASSQLEAGYTF. CDR3 coding DNA: TGTGCCAGCAGCCAACTAGAAGCTGGCTACACCTTC.

V and J are TRBV24-1 and TRBJ2-3; no clear D gene. V gave up 4 bases and J gave up 0 bases, with 10 bases separating them. CDR3 length: 15 residues. Germline values: CDR1 KGHDR, CDR2 SFDVKD. CDR3: CATSDLASSTDTQYF. In DNA form, the CDR3 reads TGTGCCACCAGTGACCTGGCCAGTAGCACAGATACGCAGTATTTT.

V gene TRBV7-2 combines with J gene TRBJ1-2, with a tentative D call TRBD1 (6 bases). There are 14 residues in the CDR3. Germline CDR1 SGHTA, CDR2 FQGNSA. Trimming cost V 3 bases and J 3 bases, with 11 bases left between them. The CDR3 DNA follows: TGTGCCAGCAGCTTGGGGGCGACGGACTATGGCTACACCTTC. It encodes CASSLGATDYGYTF.

The V and J genes are TRBV14 and TRBJ1-3; TRBD1 matches at 8 bases. The V gene end was trimmed by 3 bases and the J gene end by 0 bases; junction bases not matched to a gene: 4. This CDR3 is 16 amino acids long. Germline V lookup: CDR1 SGHDN, CDR2 FVKESK. CDR3 protein: CASSHRDRLSGNTIYF. In nucleotides, the CDR3 is TGTGCCAGCAGCCACCGGGACAGGCTCTCTGGAAACACCATATATTTT.

The V and J genes are TRBV2 and TRBJ2-7; 11 bases are shared with TRBD2. J gave up 4 bases and V 6 bases, and 8 bases lay outside the gene matches. CDR1 is SNHLY, CDR2 FYNNEI, per germline. This CDR3 spans 15 amino acids. As DNA, the CDR3 is TGTGCCAGCAGAGACCTAGCGGGAGGTATTTACGAGCAGTACTTC. Its protein is CASRDLAGGIYEQYF.

The chain employs TRBV6-2 or TRBV6-3 and TRBJ1-1; a weak D match, TRBD1 (6 bases). CDR3 length equals 12 residues. The germline gives CDR1 MNHEY, CDR2 SVGEGT. V gave up 5 bases and J gave up 11 bases, with 15 bases separating them. The CDR3 bases are TGTGCCAGCAGTCTCATAACAGGGTTTGCTTTCTTT. This sequence encodes CASSLITGFAFF.

The rearrangement joins TRBV15 to TRBJ1-5, with D possibly matching TRBD1 (5 bases). Germline V gene lookup returns CDR1 LNHNV and CDR2 YYDKDF (reference sequence). V dropped 0 bases and J dropped 2 bases, with 8 bases sitting between them. The CDR3 consists of 15 residues. The CDR3 coding sequence is TGTGCCACCAGCAGAGATCAGGGTGGCAATCAGCCCCAGCATTTT. This translates into CATSRDQGGNQPQHF.

This chain uses TRBV28 with TRBJ1-5; no clear D. Trimming stripped 6 bases from V and 2 bases from J, with 11 bases between. There are 14 residues in the CDR3. In germline, CDR1 is MDHEN, CDR2 SYDVKM. The CDR3 nucleotides are TGTGCCAGCAGAGTTTGGCAAGGCAATCAGCCCCAGCATTTT. It yields the protein CASRVWQGNQPQHF.

The rearrangement uses TRBV2 and TRBJ1-1, with D maybe TRBD1 (5 bases). The CDR3 is 12 amino acids. V gave up 8 bases and J gave up 2 bases, with 9 bases separating them. CDR1 is SNHLY, CDR2 FYNNEI, per germline. The CDR3 sequence is CASLWGNTEAFF. CDR3 nucleotide sequence: TGTGCCAGCCTCTGGGGCAACACTGAAGCTTTCTTT. Full variable domain (outside the CDR3, taken from reference TRBV2 and TRBJ1-1): EPEVTQTPSHQVTQMGQEVILRCVPISNHLYFYWYRQILGQKVEFLVSFYNNEISEKSEIFDDQFSVERPDGSNFTLKIRSTKLEDSAMYFCASLWGNTEAFFGQGTRLTVV.

The chain links TRBV7-2 to TRBJ1-4, with unresolved D. Trimming left V 3 bases short and J 1 base short, with 6 bases between. CDR3 size: 14 residues. In germline, CDR1 is SGHTA, CDR2 FQGNSA. The DNA of the CDR3 is TGTGCCAGCAGCTTGGCAGGAACTAATGAAAAACTGTTTTTT. Protein: CASSLAGTNEKLFF.

The chain has TRBV27 and TRBJ2-7, with 11 bases identical to TRBD2. The CDR3 spans 18 residues. Per the germline V gene, CDR1 is MNHEY and CDR2 is SMNVEV (reference sequence). Unmatched junction bases numbered 17, after V lost 4 bases and J lost 6 bases. Here the CDR3 reads CASSSRVLAGAKVVEQYF. The CDR3 nucleotides read TGTGCCAGCAGTTCCCGGGTACTAGCGGGAGCTAAGGTGGTCGAGCAGTACTTC.

This sequence joins TRBV4-3 and TRBJ1-2, with D uncertain. The CDR3 sequence is 14 residues long. The V and J ends lost 0 bases and 5 bases respectively, with 10 bases between them. Germline CDR1 and CDR2: LGHNA and YSLEER. CDR3 loop: CASSQDFQAYGYTF. Written as DNA, the CDR3 is TGCGCCAGCAGCCAAGATTTCCAGGCATATGGCTACACCTTC.

The chain recombines TRBV12-5 with TRBJ2-7; 8 nucleotides line up with TRBD1. The V and J ends lost 5 bases and 6 bases, in that order; junction bases with no gene match: 6. Germline loops: CDR1 LGHNT, CDR2 FRNRAP. The CDR3 spans 13 residues. The CDR3 region is CASGTTGGTEQYF. CDR3 coding DNA: TGTGCTAGTGGTACTACAGGGGGTACCGAGCAGTACTTC.

The table lists this clone with a count of one. This chain connects TRBV28 to TRBJ1-4, with D unresolved. This CDR3 is 16 amino acids long. CDR1 MDHEN and CDR2 SYDVKM come from the germline V gene. V lost 2 bases, J lost 0 bases, and 10 bases lay in between. CDR3 sequence: CASSLLTQTTNEKLFF. As DNA, the CDR3 is TGTGCCAGCAGTTTACTTACACAGACAACTAATGAAAAACTGTTTTTT.

The rearrangement uses TRBV9 and TRBJ1-3; a possible D gene is TRBD1 (6 bases). This CDR3 spans 15 amino acids. Trimming took 5 bases from V and 0 from J, leaving 12 bases between them. The V gene's germline CDR1 is SGDLS and CDR2 YYNGEE. CDR3 sequence: CASRPGQSSGNTIYF. In DNA, the CDR3 is TGTGCCAGCAGACCGGGACAATCCTCTGGAAACACCATATATTTT.